This record concerns one T cell receptor (beta chain) sequence. What this receptor recognizes is not known. No base-level quality is on record; no much larger clone is a single base apart. From the germline V gene, CDR1 is SNHLY and CDR2 is FYNNEI. Germline trimming amounts to 6 bases on V and 2 bases on J, with 1 as the count of junction bases outside the gene matches. Including the terminal cysteine and phenylalanine, the CDR3 comprises 13 residues. The retained sequence is limited to the CDR3, 39 bases, with the frame set at the first base. These data are taken from a study of shared T cell receptors in the human thymus (dated by TCRdb to about 2021). At the level of the whole study: The study examined how self-reactive, shared T-cell receptor alpha chains are generated in the human thymus.

The protocol used for the library was the immunoSEQ multiplex PCR assay. TCRdb stores this immuneACCESS table with in-frame sequences only. Part of the clones is absent; in the studies checked, under half of the shortfall reflects unresolved V genes, and no reason is known for the rest. In all, the sample holds more than 550,000 clones, and 70% to 90% of those were seen once. The ten most abundant clones make up around 0.0094% of the sample. These records were also assigned to another study, of human thymus T cells. The second study's paper adds: Immunologically healthy infants undergoing open corrective cardiac surgery for congenital heart defects in Finland were used as donors. Thymus tissue was collected as surgical resects that were removed during corrective cardiac surgery. Both the thymic and the peripheral blood repertoires appeared to show biased V and J gene segment usage. The related research reported highly overlapping thymic TCR repertoires among unrelated individuals. TCR alpha and beta repertoires from fewer than ten infant thymus samples and four related peripheral blood samples were characterized in the study. The infant donors were roughly 6 to 244 days old, and the cohort included six or seven males and a couple of females. Thymocytes were mechanically released from the tissue and were stored as pellets of about 9.5-31 million cells at -70 degrees C. Genomic DNA was extracted from frozen cell pellets with a QIAsymphony instrument. The immunoSEQ multiplex PCR assay was used to amplify the TCRB and TCRAD loci from a standardized quantity of quality-controlled genomic DNA. The V(D)J region was spanned by amplicons of a length sufficient to cover the CDR3 and to identify V and J genes. Through the commercial immunoSEQ service, the amplicons were sequenced on an Illumina platform. Primer bias and sequencing errors were corrected using previously described methods, and TCRAD and TCRB definitions followed the IMGT database. Analysis of the repertoires was done with immunoSEQ Analyzer 3.0 and VDJTools and included basic statistics, V/J segment usage, diversity estimates, rarefaction and pairwise overlap. Diversity was estimated with Chao1, ChaoE, Efron-Thisted, Shannon and inverse Simpson indices, and also on datasets down-sampled to the smallest sample. Repertoire overlap was determined by strict matching of CDR3 nucleotide sequence, V gene and J gene, and Jaccard-based multidimensional scaling clustering was applied. On average, thymus samples gave roughly 740,000 unique TCRB clonotypes, whereas blood samples gave 80,000 to 85,000.

The sequence links TRBV2 to TRBJ1-2; 9 central nucleotides agree with TRBD1. The sequenced sample was thymocytes. This TCR came from a girl younger than two with a congenital heart defect. Donor details come from another sample of the same person, matched by shared clones. The sequence in DNA is TGTGCCAGCAGGGACAGGGGAAACTATGGCTACACCTTC. Translation gives CASRDRGNYGYTF.